These 5 T cell receptor beta chains were sequenced from one sample in a study of T cells of healthy individuals. TCRdb reprocessed the 5' RACE reads with MiXCR, giving one entry per CDR3 protein. This table has fewer than 90,000 distinct CDR3 sequences, about 5.5% appearing once. These receptor sequences come from a female donor in good health.

This clonotype has more than one count but fewer than ten. The V gene is TRBV2, the J gene TRBJ2-2, with 9 bases aligning to TRBD1. This CDR3 spans 14 amino acids. Germline CDR1 and CDR2: SNHLY and FYNNEI. V shed 11 bases and J 4 bases; nucleotides not matched to a gene: 8. CDR3 sequence: CAGSGTGITGELFF. The CDR3 DNA reads TGTGCCGGCTCCGGGACAGGGATCACCGGGGAGCTGTTTTTT.

The table lists this clonotype with many counts. The chain has TRBV4-3 and TRBJ1-4, with D perhaps matching TRBD1 (6 bases). The V gene lost 0 bases and the J gene lost 11 bases, with 16 bases spanning the gap. Per germline, CDR1 LGHNA and CDR2 YSLEER. CDR3 size: 15 residues. DNA of the CDR3: TGCGCCAGCAGCCAAGATGGGACAAGGTTGGATAAACTGTTTTTT. Its protein product is CASSQDGTRLDKLFF.

V and J are TRBV11-1 and TRBJ1-2, with D unresolved. The CDR3 runs to 13 residues. Trimming took off 6 bases at V and 1 base at J, with 9 bases between the two ends. CDR1 and CDR2 (germline): SGHAT, FQDESV (reference sequence). CDR3 in DNA: TGTGCCAGCAGTCGGGAGTTTAACTATGGCTACACCTTC. The encoded protein is CASSREFNYGYTF. Full variable domain (missing parts from reference TRBV11-1 and TRBJ1-2): EAEVAQSPRYKITEKSQAVAFWCDPISGHATLYWYRQILGQGPELLVQFQDESVVDDSQLPKDRFSAERLKGVDSTLKIQPAELGDSAMYLCASSREFNYGYTFGSGTRLTVV.

The chain links TRBV7-9 to TRBJ2-3; TRBD2 might be the D (6 bases). CDR1 and CDR2 (germline): SEHNR, FQNEAQ (reference sequence). This CDR3 contains 18 residues. Trimming took off 1 base at V and 3 bases at J, with 20 bases between the two ends. The CDR3: CASSLEFSPIAATDTQYF. Here the CDR3 DNA reads TGTGCCAGCAGCTTAGAGTTTTCCCCGATAGCGGCTACAGATACGCAGTATTTT.

This clonotype was detected many times. This rearrangement joins TRBV20-1 to TRBJ2-3; D possibly uses TRBD1 or TRBD2 (5 bases each). Germline V gene sequence: CDR1 DFQATT, CDR2 SNEGSKA (reference sequence). The CDR3 is made up of 13 amino acids. With 1 base removed from V and 6 bases from J, the gap between germline ends came to 11 bases. Here the CDR3 DNA reads TGCAGTGCTAGAGCTGCCGGGGCGGATACGCAGTATTTT. It encodes CSARAAGADTQYF.